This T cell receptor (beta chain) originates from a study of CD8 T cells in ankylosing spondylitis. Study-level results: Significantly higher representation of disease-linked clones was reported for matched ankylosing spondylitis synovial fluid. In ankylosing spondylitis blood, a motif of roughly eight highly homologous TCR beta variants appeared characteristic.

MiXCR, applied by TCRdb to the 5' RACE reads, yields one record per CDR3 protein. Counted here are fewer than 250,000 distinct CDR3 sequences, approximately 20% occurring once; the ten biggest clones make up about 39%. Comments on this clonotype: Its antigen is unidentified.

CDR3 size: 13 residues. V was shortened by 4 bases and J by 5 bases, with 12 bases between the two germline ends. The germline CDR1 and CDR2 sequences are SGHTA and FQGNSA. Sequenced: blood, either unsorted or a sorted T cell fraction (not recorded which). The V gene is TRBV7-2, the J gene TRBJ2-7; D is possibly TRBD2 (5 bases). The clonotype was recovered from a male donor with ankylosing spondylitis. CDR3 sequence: CASSSYGEDEQYF. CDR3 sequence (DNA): TGTGCCAGCAGCTCCTACGGGGAAGACGAGCAGTACTTC. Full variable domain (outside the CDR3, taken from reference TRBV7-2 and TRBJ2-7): GAGVSQSPSNKVTEKGKDVELRCDPISGHTALYWYRQSLGQGLEFLIYFQGNSAPDKSGLPSDRFSAERTGGSVSTLTIQRTQQEDSAVYLCASSSYGEDEQYFGPGTRLTVT.